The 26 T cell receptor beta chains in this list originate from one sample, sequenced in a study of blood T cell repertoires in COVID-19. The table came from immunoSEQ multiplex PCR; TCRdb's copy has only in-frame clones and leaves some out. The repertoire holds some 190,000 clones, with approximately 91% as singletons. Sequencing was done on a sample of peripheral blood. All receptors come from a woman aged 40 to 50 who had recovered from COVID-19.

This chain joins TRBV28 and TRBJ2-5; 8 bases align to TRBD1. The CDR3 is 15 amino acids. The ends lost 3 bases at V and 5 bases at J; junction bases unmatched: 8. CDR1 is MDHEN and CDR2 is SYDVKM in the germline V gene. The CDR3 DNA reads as TGTGCCAGCAGTTTTCGGACAGGGAAAGTCGAGACCCAGTACTTC. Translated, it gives CASSFRTGKVETQYF.

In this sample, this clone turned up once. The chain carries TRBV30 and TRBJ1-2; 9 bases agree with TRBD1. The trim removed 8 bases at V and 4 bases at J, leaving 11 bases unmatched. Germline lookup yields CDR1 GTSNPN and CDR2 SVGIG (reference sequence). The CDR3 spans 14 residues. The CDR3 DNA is TGTGCCGGAGCGGGACAGGGTTTCGCCTATGGCTACACCTTC. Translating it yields CAGAGQGFAYGYTF. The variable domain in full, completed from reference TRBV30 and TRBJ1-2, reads SQTIHQWPATLVQPVGSPLSLECTVEGTSNPNLYWYRQAAGRGLQLLFYSVGIGQISSEVPQNLSASRPQDRQFILSSKKLLLSDSGFYLCAGAGQGFAYGYTFGSGTRLTVV.

In DNA, the CDR3 is TGTGCCTCCGGACAGGGGTTAACTGGAAACACCATATATTTT. Its protein is CASGQGLTGNTIYF. This chain connects TRBV6-5 to TRBJ1-3; 9 bases fit TRBD1. The V segment lost 11 bases and the J segment 2 bases; nucleotides outside the gene matches: 7. The CDR3 runs 14 residues. The germline CDR1 and CDR2 sequences are MNHEY and SVGAGI.

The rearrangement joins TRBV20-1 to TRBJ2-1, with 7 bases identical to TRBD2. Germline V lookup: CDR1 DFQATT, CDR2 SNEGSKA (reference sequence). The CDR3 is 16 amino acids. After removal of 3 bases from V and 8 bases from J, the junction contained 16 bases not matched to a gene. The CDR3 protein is CSASFPGGPLLDEQFF. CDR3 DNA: TGCAGTGCTAGTTTTCCGGGAGGCCCTTTATTGGATGAGCAGTTCTTC.

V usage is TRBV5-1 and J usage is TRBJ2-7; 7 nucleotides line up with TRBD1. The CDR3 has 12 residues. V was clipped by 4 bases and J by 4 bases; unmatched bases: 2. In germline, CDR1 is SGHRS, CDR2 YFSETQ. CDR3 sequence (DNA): TGCGCCAGCAGCCGACAGGGTTACGAGCAGTACTTC. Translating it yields CASSRQGYEQYF.

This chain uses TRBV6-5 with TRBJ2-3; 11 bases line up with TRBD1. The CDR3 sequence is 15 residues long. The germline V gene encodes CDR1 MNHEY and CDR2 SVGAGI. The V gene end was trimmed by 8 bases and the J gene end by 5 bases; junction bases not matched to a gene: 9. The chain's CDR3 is CASEDRGRGRDTQYF. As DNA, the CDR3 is TGTGCCAGCGAGGACAGGGGGCGAGGGAGAGATACGCAGTATTTT.

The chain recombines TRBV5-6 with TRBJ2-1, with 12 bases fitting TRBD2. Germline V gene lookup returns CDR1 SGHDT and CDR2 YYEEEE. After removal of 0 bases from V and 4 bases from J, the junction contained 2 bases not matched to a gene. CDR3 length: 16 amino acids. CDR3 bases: TGTGCCAGCAGCTTGGACGGACTAGCGGGATACAATGAGCAGTTCTTC. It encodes CASSLDGLAGYNEQFF.

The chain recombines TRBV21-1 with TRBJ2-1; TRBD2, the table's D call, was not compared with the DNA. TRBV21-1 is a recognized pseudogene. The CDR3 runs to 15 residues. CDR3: CASSKPSGKYNEQFF. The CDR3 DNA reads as TGTGCCAGCAGCAAACCTAGCGGGAAATACAATGAGCAGTTCTTC.

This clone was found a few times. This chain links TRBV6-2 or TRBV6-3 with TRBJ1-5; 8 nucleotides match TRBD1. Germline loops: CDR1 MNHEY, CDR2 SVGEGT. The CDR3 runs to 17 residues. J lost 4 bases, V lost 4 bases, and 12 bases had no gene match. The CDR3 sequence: CASSFLSGQVWNQPQHF. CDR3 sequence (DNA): TGTGCCAGCAGTTTTCTCTCGGGACAGGTCTGGAATCAGCCCCAGCATTTT.

The CDR3 is CASSAGQSYNEQFF. The CDR3 region has the DNA TGTGCCAGCAGCGCCGGACAGTCCTACAATGAGCAGTTCTTC. The chain recombines TRBV3-1 (or the pseudogene TRBV3-2) with TRBJ2-1; possible D gene TRBD1, 6 bases. The V end was cut by 5 bases, the J end by 1 base, with 9 bases between. The length of the CDR3 is 14 residues. Germline CDR1 and CDR2: LGHDT and YNNKEL (reference sequence).

The CDR3 sequence is CAWRQGNDRPQHF. CDR3 nucleotide sequence: TGTGCCTGGAGACAGGGTAATGACCGGCCCCAGCATTTT. V usage is TRBV30 and J usage is TRBJ1-5, with D possibly being TRBD1 (6 bases). Germline values: CDR1 GTSNPN, CDR2 SVGIG (reference sequence). V shed 3 bases and J shed 9 bases, with 15 bases lying between them. This CDR3 contains 13 residues.

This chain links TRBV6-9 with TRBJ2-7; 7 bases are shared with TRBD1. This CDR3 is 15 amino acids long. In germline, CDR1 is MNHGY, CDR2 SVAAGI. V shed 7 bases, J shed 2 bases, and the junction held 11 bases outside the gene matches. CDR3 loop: CASKPGTARAYEQYF. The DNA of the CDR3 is TGTGCCAGCAAACCAGGGACAGCGAGGGCCTACGAGCAGTACTTC.

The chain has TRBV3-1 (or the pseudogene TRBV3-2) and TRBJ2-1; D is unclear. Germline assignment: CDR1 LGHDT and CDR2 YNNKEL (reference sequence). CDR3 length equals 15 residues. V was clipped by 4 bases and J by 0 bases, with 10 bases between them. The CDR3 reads CASSPTLSSYNEQFF. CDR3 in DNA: TGTGCCAGCAGCCCCACTTTGAGCTCCTACAATGAGCAGTTCTTC.

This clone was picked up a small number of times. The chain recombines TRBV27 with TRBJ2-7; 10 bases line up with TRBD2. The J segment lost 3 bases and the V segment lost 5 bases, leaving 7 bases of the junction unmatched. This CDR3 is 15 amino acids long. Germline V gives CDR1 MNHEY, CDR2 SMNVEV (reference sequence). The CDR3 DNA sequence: TGTGCCAGCAGTCCGCGGCCTAGCGGGAGCTACGAGCAGTACTTC. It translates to CASSPRPSGSYEQYF.

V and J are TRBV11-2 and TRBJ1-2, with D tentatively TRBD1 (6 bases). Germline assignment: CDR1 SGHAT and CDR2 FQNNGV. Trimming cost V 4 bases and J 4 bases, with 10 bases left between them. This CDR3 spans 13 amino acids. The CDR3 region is CASSSTGSYGYTF. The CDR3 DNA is TGTGCCAGCAGCTCGACAGGAAGCTATGGCTACACCTTC.

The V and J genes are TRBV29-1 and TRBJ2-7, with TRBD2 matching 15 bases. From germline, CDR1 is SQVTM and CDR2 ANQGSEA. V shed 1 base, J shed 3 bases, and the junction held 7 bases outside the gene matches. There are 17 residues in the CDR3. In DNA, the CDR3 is TGCAGCGTTGAAGGGACTAGCGGGAGGGCCACAGGCTACGAGCAGTACTTC. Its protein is CSVEGTSGRATGYEQYF.

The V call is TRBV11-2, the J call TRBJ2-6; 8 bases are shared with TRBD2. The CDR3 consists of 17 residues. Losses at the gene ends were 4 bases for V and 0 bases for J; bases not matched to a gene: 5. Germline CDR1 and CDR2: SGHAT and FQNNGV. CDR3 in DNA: TGTGCCAGCAGCTCCGGGGGGGATTCCTCTGGGGCCAACGTCCTGACTTTC. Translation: CASSSGGDSSGANVLTF.

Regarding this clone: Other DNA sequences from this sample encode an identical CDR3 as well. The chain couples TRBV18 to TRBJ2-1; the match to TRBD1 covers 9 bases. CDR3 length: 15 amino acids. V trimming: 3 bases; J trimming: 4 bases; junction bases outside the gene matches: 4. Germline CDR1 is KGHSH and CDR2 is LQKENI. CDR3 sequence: CASSPRDRVYNEQFF. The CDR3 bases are TGTGCCAGCTCACCTCGGGACAGGGTTTACAATGAGCAGTTCTTC.

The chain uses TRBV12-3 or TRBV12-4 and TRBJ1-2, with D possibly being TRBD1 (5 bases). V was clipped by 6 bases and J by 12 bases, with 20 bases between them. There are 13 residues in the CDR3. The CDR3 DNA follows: TGTGCCAGCAGGCTGGGGGGTGAGGGAAAGGACACCTTC. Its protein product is CASRLGGEGKDTF.

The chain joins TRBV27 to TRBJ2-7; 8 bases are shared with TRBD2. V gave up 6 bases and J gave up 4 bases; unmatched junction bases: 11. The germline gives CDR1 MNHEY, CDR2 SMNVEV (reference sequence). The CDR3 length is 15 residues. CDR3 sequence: CASSRTRAGEYEQYF. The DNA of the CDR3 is TGTGCCAGCAGCAGGACTAGAGCGGGAGAATACGAGCAGTACTTC.

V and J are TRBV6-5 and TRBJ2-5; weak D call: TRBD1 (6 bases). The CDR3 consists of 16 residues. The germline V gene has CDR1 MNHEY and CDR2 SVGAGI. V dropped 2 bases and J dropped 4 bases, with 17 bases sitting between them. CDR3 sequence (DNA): TGTGCCAGCAGTTACGCTCCAGGGACACCACCAGAGACCCAGTACTTC. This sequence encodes CASSYAPGTPPETQYF.

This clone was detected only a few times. The CDR3 DNA is TGTGCCAGCAGCTTAGGGCAGTATAATTCACCCCTCCACTTT. Encoded protein: CASSLGQYNSPLHF. The rearrangement links TRBV11-2 to TRBJ1-6; no definite D call. V lost 1 base and J lost 4, with 5 bases in between. The CDR3 is 14 residues long. Per the germline V gene, CDR1 is SGHAT and CDR2 is FQNNGV. Based on the CDR3 plus reference TRBV11-2 and TRBJ1-6, the full variable domain is EAGVAQSPRYKIIEKRQSVAFWCNPISGHATLYWYQQILGQGPKLLIQFQNNGVVDDSQLPKDRFSAERLKGVDSTLKIQPAKLEDSAVYLCASSLGQYNSPLHFGNGTRLTVT.

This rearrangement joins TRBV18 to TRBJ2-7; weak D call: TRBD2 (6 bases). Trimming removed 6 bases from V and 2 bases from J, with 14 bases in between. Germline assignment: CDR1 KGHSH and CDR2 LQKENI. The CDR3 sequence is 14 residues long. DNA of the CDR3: TGTGCCAGCTCCGCGGAGGGTCACACCTACGAGCAGTACTTC. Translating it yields CASSAEGHTYEQYF.

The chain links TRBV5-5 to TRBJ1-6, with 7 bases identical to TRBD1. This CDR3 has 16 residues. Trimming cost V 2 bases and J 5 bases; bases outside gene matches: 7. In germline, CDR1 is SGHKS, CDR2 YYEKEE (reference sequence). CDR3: CASSFQGGENNSPLHF. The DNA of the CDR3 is TGTGCCAGCAGCTTTCAAGGGGGCGAAAATAATTCACCCCTCCACTTT. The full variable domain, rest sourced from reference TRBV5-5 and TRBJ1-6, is DAGVTQSPTHLIKTRGQQVTLRCSPISGHKSVSWYQQVLGQGPQFIFQYYEKEERGRGNFPDRFSARQFPNYSSELNVNALLLGDSALYLCASSFQGGENNSPLHFGNGTRLTVT.

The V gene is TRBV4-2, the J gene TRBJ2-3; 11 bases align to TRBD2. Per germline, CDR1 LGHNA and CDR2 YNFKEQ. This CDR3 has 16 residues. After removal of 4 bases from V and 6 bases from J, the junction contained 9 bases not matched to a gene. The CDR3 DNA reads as TGTGCCAGCAGCCCCCAGACTAGCGGGAACCGCGATACGCAGTATTTT. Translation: CASSPQTSGNRDTQYF.

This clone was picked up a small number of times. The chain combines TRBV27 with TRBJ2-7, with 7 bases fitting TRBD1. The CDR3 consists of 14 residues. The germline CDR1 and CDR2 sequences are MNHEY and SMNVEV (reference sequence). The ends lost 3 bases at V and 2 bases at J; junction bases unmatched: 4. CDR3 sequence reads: CASSFATGTYEQYF. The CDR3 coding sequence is TGTGCCAGCAGTTTCGCGACAGGGACCTACGAGCAGTACTTC.